This TCR beta chain derives from a study of blood T cell repertoires in COVID-19. V shed 0 bases and J shed 2 bases, with 14 bases lying between them. Looked up from germline, CDR1 is LNHDA and CDR2 is SQIVND (reference sequence). This CDR3 contains 17 residues. Produced via immunoSEQ multiplex PCR; TCRdb's table is partial and in-frame only. The sample contains about 250,000 clones, approximately 90% of which appear only once. Material: PBMCs or T cells enriched from blood (not recorded which). This receptor was taken from a woman in her twenties or thirties with acute COVID-19. The chain couples TRBV19 to TRBJ1-5; D gene ambiguous. In DNA form, the CDR3 reads TGTGCCAGTAGTATAGATATGCCGGGGAGGGGCAATCAGCCCCAGCATTTT. Translating gives CASSIDMPGRGNQPQHF.